One TCR beta chain is described in this entry. Antigen: not known. This record belongs to a study of cytomegalovirus exposure and HLA in healthy donors. PCR used 60 Vbeta primers and 13 Jbeta primers. TCRdb keeps only in-frame clones here, not all; method: immunoSEQ multiplex PCR. The table lists 150,000 to 200,000 clones, less than 90% of them singletons. Findings of the study overall: Later on, analysis showed that most CMV-associated TCR beta chains appeared to be HLA-restricted. Cytomegalovirus-associated TCR beta chains were listed, numbering 164.

V was clipped by 1 base and J by 1 base, with 8 bases between them. This CDR3 has 15 residues. CDR1 and CDR2 (germline): SNHLY, FYNNEI. The sequenced sample consisted of PBMCs. The receptor comes from a man in his fifties or sixties in good health and CMV-seronegative. The chain links TRBV2 to TRBJ1-5; D perhaps matches TRBD1 (6 bases). The CDR3 spells CASSEGGRSNQPQHF. The CDR3 DNA reads TGTGCCAGCAGTGAAGGGGGGCGAAGCAATCAGCCCCAGCATTTT. Filled out from reference TRBV2 and TRBJ1-5, the complete variable domain reads EPEVTQTPSHQVTQMGQEVILRCVPISNHLYFYWYRQILGQKVEFLVSFYNNEISEKSEIFDDQFSVERPDGSNFTLKIRSTKLEDSAMYFCASSEGGRSNQPQHFGDGTRLSIL.